This T cell receptor beta chain was captured in a study of CD8 T cells in ankylosing spondylitis (dated by TCRdb to the late 2010s). Regarding the complete study: The study set out to find disease-linked TCR variants by profiling T cell receptor beta repertoires in ankylosing spondylitis patients and healthy donors. The full study cohort was made up of approximately 24 ankylosing spondylitis patients and 108 healthy donors. Peripheral blood samples were taken, and synovial fluid was additionally collected from ankylosing spondylitis patients. The paper's findings and limits, for the study overall: Blood from ankylosing spondylitis patients appeared to be characterized by a TCR beta motif composed of about eight highly homologous amino acid variants. The disease-linked clones were reported to be significantly enriched in matched synovial fluid samples from ankylosing spondylitis patients. The disease-linked clones had a CD8+ phenotype and were found at relatively low frequencies in peripheral blood. Some motif variants had previously been reported in the synovial fluid and blood of reactive arthritis patients, which suggests shared mechanisms of disease initiation.

In the case of this clonotype: Its cognate antigen has yet to be identified. Base quality data are lacking; no much larger clone is found one base away.

Sequencing instrument: Illumina HiSeq 2500. Quantitative 5'-RACE with molecular barcodes was the method used to prepare the TCR beta libraries. Per the source publication's procedure: A new computational method, built on a probabilistic model of VDJ rearrangement, was used to identify disease-linked TCR variants. Using fastp trimming at Q25 and MiXCR clonotype assembly, TCRdb reanalyzed the public sequencing data and kept in-frame beta chains. Rows with a matching CDR3 protein are joined into one entry that keeps the most common DNA and genes. Here the V and J calls rest on TCRdb's processing, not on the authors' analysis. Here the sample has about 360,000 distinct CDR3 sequences; approximately 22% occur a single time. The ten largest clones take up about an eighth of the sample. Sequencing input: blood, either unsorted or a sorted T cell fraction (not recorded which). This sequence was found in a male donor with ankylosing spondylitis or in good health (not recorded which).

The CDR3 region reads CASSTGTSGETDTQYF. DNA sequence: TGTGCCAGCAGCACGGGGACTAGCGGAGAAACAGATACGCAGTATTTT. The receptor chain draws on TRBV7-9 and TRBJ2-3, and 11 junction bases match TRBD2. The CDR3, cysteine through phenylalanine, is 16 amino acids long. The sequence is cut down to CDR3 DNA, 48 bases in frame from base 1. Trimming takes 5 bases off V and 3 bases off J; junction bases not matched to a gene: 7. Looking up the germline V gene (reference sequence) yields CDR1 SEHNR and CDR2 FQNEAQ.